One sample yielded the 11 T cell receptor beta chains listed below, sequenced in a study of patients and donors after allogeneic stem cell transplantation (dated by TCRdb to about 2020). The receptor library was made with RT-PCR. The sequencer listed for this sample is NextSeq 550. TCRdb handled the public reads itself, with Q25 trimming in fastp and clone calling in MiXCR, and kept productive beta chains. Merged by CDR3 protein, the rows form single entries marked with the most common genes and DNA. Here the sample has about a million distinct CDR3 sequences; around 17% occur a single time. The ten most abundant clones make up 6% of the sample. Sequencing was done on a sample of blood, either unsorted or a sorted T cell fraction (not recorded which). Every receptor here comes from a human donor who was either an allogeneic HSCT recipient or a stem cell or donor lymphocyte infusion donor (not recorded which). It is not recorded whose cells these are; they may come from a transplant donor.

The rearrangement uses TRBV19 and TRBJ2-4; D gene unclear. V lost 5 bases, J lost 0 bases, and 14 bases lay in between. Germline loops: CDR1 LNHDA, CDR2 SQIVND (reference sequence). The CDR3 has 16 residues. The CDR3, as DNA: TGTGCCAGTAGTCCAAAACAGACGTTAGCCAAAAACATTCAGTACTTC. It yields the protein CASSPKQTLAKNIQYF. Variable domain in full (rest from reference TRBV19 and TRBJ2-4): DGGITQSPKYLFRKEGQNVTLSCEQNLNHDAMYWYRQDPGQGLRLIYYSQIVNDFQKGDIAEGYSVSREKKESFPLTVTSAQKNPTAFYLCASSPKQTLAKNIQYFGAGTRLSVL.

The genes are TRBV5-1 and TRBJ2-2, with a possible D match to TRBD1 (6 bases). Deletions cut 2 bases from V and 0 bases from J, with 8 bases between. Germline V gene lookup returns CDR1 SGHRS and CDR2 YFSETQ. The CDR3 extends over 15 amino acids. The CDR3 DNA reads TGCGCCAGCAGCTTTGGACAGACGAACACCGGGGAGCTGTTTTTT. It translates to CASSFGQTNTGELFF.

This clonotype occurred a few times. The chain carries TRBV5-1 and TRBJ2-4, with TRBD2 as a possible D gene (6 bases). V lost 0 bases and J lost 8, with 12 bases in between. Germline V gene lookup returns CDR1 SGHRS and CDR2 YFSETQ. The CDR3 sequence is 14 residues long. In DNA, the CDR3 is TGCGCCAGCAGCTTGGGGTACCGGGGGTACATTCAGTACTTC. It translates to CASSLGYRGYIQYF.

This sequence joins TRBV25-1 and TRBJ2-1; D is perhaps TRBD2 (5 bases). V lost 5 bases and J 6 bases, leaving 14 bases between the germline ends. There are 14 residues in the CDR3. Germline CDR1 and CDR2: MGHDK and SYGVNS. In DNA, the CDR3 is TGTGCCAGCAGTTGGCTAGGAGGCTCCAATGAGCAGTTCTTC. Residues: CASSWLGGSNEQFF.

This clonotype was recorded at least ten times. The chain joins TRBV12-3 or TRBV12-4 to TRBJ1-2; no clear D. The germline V and J ends were trimmed by 1 base and 5 bases, with 5 bases remaining between them. CDR3 length equals 12 residues. The CDR3 protein is CASSLGAYGYTF. The DNA of the CDR3 is TGTGCCAGCAGTTTAGGGGCTTATGGCTACACCTTC.

This clonotype was observed a handful of times. CDR3 region: CASDSSAEGYTF. The CDR3 DNA sequence: TGTGCCAGCGATTCCTCGGCGGAAGGCTACACCTTC. V and J are TRBV12-3 or TRBV12-4 and TRBJ1-2; D is unresolved. The CDR3 is made up of 12 amino acids. Trimming took off 8 bases at V and 8 bases at J, with 15 bases between the two ends.

This clonotype showed up just a few times. This rearrangement joins TRBV5-4 to TRBJ1-1; D unclear. The CDR3 spans 13 residues. From germline, CDR1 is SGHNT and CDR2 YYREEE (reference sequence). With 4 bases removed from V and 7 bases from J, the gap between germline ends came to 14 bases. The CDR3 spells CASSPPRGDEAFF. As DNA, the CDR3 is TGTGCCAGCAGCCCCCCCCGCGGGGATGAAGCTTTCTTT.

Ten or more counts support this clonotype. The rearrangement links TRBV7-8 to TRBJ2-3; D not certain. From germline, CDR1 is SGHVS and CDR2 FQNEAQ. V lost 2 bases and J lost 2, with 14 bases in between. CDR3 length: 16 residues. The CDR3 loop is CASSLPHSPATDTQYF. CDR3 DNA sequence: TGTGCCAGCAGCTTACCCCACTCCCCGGCCACAGATACGCAGTATTTT.

A few counts support this clonotype. In DNA form, the CDR3 reads TGTGCCAGCAGCTCCCTTTCGACTAGCGGGGGACTCTTGGATACGCAGTATTTT. Translation gives CASSSLSTSGGLLDTQYF. V gene TRBV11-1 combines with J gene TRBJ2-3; the match to TRBD2 covers 12 bases. This CDR3 contains 18 residues. Losses at the gene ends were 4 bases for V and 6 bases for J; bases not matched to a gene: 14. The V gene's germline CDR1 is SGHAT and CDR2 FQDESV (reference sequence).

The chain has TRBV5-6 and TRBJ2-2; 8 bases are a match to TRBD2. Germline loops: CDR1 SGHDT, CDR2 YYEEEE. The junction had 0 bases not matched to a gene; V was cut back by 2 bases and J by 6 bases. The CDR3 runs 13 residues. The CDR3 DNA reads TGTGCCAGCAGCTTCGGGAGGGCCGGGGAGCTGTTTTTT. The encoded protein is CASSFGRAGELFF.

V is TRBV6-2 or TRBV6-3 and J is TRBJ2-7, with 7 bases lining up with TRBD2. V was clipped by 0 bases and J by 5 bases; unmatched bases: 4. The CDR3 extends over 14 amino acids. From germline, CDR1 is MNHEY and CDR2 SVGEGT. The CDR3 sequence is CASSYSGRDDEQYF. CDR3 nucleotides: TGTGCCAGCAGTTACTCAGGGAGGGACGACGAGCAGTACTTC.